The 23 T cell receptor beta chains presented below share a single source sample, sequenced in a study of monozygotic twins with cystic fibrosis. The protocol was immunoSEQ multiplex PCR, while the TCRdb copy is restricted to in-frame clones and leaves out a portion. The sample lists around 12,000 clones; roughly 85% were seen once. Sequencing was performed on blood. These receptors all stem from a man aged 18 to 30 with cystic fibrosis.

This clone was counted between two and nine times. CDR3 region: CASSSNQETQYF. The CDR3 nucleotides are TGTGCCAGCAGTTCAAACCAAGAGACCCAGTACTTC. The genes are TRBV6-6 and TRBJ2-5; D gene uncertain. From germline, CDR1 is MNHNY and CDR2 SVGAGI (reference sequence). CDR3 length: 12 residues. V was cut by 4 bases and J by 0 bases, with 3 bases left in between.

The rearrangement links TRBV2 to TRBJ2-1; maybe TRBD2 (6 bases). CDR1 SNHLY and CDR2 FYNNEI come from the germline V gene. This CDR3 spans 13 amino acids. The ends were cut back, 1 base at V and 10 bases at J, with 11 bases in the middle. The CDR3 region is CASSEGRGGEQFF. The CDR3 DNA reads TGTGCCAGCAGTGAAGGGCGGGGAGGCGAGCAGTTCTTC. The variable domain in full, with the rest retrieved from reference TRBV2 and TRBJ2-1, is EPEVTQTPSHQVTQMGQEVILRCVPISNHLYFYWYRQILGQKVEFLVSFYNNEISEKSEIFDDQFSVERPDGSNFTLKIRSTKLEDSAMYFCASSEGRGGEQFFGPGTRLTVL.

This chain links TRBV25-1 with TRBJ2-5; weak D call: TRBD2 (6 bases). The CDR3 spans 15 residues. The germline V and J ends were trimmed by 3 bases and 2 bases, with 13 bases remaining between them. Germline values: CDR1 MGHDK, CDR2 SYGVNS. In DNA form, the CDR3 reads TGTGCCAGCAGTGAGGGGGGACTGTTACAAGAGACCCAGTACTTC. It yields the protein CASSEGGLLQETQYF.

CDR3 loop: CASSYSTGANTGELFF. CDR3 bases: TGTGCCAGCAGTTACTCGACAGGGGCGAACACCGGGGAGCTGTTTTTT. The J gene is TRBJ2-2, the V gene TRBV6-6; 8 nucleotides align to TRBD1. Germline values: CDR1 MNHNY, CDR2 SVGAGI (reference sequence). This CDR3 has 16 amino acids. The V segment lost 0 bases and the J segment 0 bases; nucleotides outside the gene matches: 0.

This CDR3 is CASSSPRAAGSSYEQYF. CDR3 in DNA: TGTGCCAGCAGCTCGCCCCGGGCAGCGGGGAGCTCCTACGAGCAGTACTTC. The J gene is TRBJ2-7, the V gene TRBV7-2; 7 positions agree with TRBD2. This CDR3 region has 17 residues. From germline, CDR1 is SGHTA and CDR2 FQGNSA. J lost 0 bases, V lost 4 bases, and 12 bases had no gene match. The full variable domain, in which reference TRBV7-2 and TRBJ2-7 provide the parts outside the CDR3, is GAGVSQSPSNKVTEKGKDVELRCDPISGHTALYWYRQSLGQGLEFLIYFQGNSAPDKSGLPSDRFSAERTGGSVSTLTIQRTQQEDSAVYLCASSSPRAAGSSYEQYFGPGTRLTVT.

The CDR3 sequence is CASSGQGAGNTIYF. CDR3 nucleotide sequence: TGTGCCAGCAGTGGACAGGGAGCTGGAAACACCATATATTTT. This chain connects TRBV5-6 to TRBJ1-3; 8 nucleotides match TRBD1. The length of the CDR3 is 14 residues. V dropped 5 bases and J dropped 2; count of bases not matched to a gene: 3. Germline loops: CDR1 SGHDT, CDR2 YYEEEE.

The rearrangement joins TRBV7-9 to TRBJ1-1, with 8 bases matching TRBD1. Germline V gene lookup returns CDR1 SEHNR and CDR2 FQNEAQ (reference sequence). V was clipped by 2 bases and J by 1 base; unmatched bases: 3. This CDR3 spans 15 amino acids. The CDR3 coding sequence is TGTGCCAGCAGCTTAAGCGGGACAGGGAACACTGAAGCTTTCTTT. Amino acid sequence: CASSLSGTGNTEAFF.

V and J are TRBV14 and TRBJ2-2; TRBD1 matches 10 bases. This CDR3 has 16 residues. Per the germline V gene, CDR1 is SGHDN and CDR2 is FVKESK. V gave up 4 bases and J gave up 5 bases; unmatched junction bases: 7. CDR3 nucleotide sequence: TGTGCCAGCAGCCGTGCCGGGACAGGGGTAACCGGGGAGCTGTTTTTT. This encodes CASSRAGTGVTGELFF. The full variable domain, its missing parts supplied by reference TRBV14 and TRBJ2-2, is EAGVTQFPSHSVIEKGQTVTLRCDPISGHDNLYWYRRVMGKEIKFLLHFVKESKQDESGMPNNRFLAERTGGTYSTLKVQPAELEDSGVYFCASSRAGTGVTGELFFGEGSRLTVL.

CDR3 region: CASSLAPFRTGGYIQYF. CDR3 nucleotide sequence: TGTGCCAGCAGCTTAGCTCCCTTCAGGACAGGGGGATACATTCAGTACTTC. The chain combines TRBV7-8 with TRBJ2-4; TRBD1 aligns across 10 bases. Germline V gene lookup returns CDR1 SGHVS and CDR2 FQNEAQ. Unmatched junction bases numbered 10, after V lost 0 bases and J lost 8 bases. CDR3 length equals 17 residues.

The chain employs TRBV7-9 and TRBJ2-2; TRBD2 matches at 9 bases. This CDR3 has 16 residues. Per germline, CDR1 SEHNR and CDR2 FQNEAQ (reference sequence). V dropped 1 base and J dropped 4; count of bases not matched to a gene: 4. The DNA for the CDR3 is TGTGCCAGCAGCTTAGGAGCTAGCGGGGTCACCGGGGAGCTGTTTTTT. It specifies CASSLGASGVTGELFF. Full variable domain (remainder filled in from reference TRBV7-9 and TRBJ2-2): DTGVSQNPRHKITKRGQNVTFRCDPISEHNRLYWYRQTLGQGPEFLTYFQNEAQLEKSRLLSDRFSAERPKGSFSTLEIQRTEQGDSAMYLCASSLGASGVTGELFFGEGSRLTVL.

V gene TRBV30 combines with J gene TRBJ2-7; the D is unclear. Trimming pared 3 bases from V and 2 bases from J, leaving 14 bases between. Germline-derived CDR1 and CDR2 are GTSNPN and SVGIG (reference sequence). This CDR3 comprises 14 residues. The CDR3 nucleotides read TGTGCCTGGAGGAGCTCGCGTTTGGCCTACGAGCAGTACTTC. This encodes CAWRSSRLAYEQYF. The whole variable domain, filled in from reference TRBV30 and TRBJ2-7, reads SQTIHQWPATLVQPVGSPLSLECTVEGTSNPNLYWYRQAAGRGLQLLFYSVGIGQISSEVPQNLSASRPQDRQFILSSKKLLLSDSGFYLCAWRSSRLAYEQYFGPGTRLTVT.

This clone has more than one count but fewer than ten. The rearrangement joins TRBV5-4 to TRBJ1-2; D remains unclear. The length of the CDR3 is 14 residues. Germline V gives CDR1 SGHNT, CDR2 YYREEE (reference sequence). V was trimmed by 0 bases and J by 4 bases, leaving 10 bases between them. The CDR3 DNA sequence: TGTGCCAGCAGCTTGGCCAAGGGAGCCTATGGCTACACCTTC. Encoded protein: CASSLAKGAYGYTF.

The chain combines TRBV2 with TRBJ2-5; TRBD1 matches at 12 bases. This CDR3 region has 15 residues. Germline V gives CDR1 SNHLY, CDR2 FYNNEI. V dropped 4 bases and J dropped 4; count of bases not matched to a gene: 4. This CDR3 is CASSVGTGGGETQYF. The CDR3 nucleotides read TGTGCCAGCAGTGTCGGGACAGGGGGCGGAGAGACCCAGTACTTC. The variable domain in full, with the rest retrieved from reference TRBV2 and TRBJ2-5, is EPEVTQTPSHQVTQMGQEVILRCVPISNHLYFYWYRQILGQKVEFLVSFYNNEISEKSEIFDDQFSVERPDGSNFTLKIRSTKLEDSAMYFCASSVGTGGGETQYFGPGTRLLVL.

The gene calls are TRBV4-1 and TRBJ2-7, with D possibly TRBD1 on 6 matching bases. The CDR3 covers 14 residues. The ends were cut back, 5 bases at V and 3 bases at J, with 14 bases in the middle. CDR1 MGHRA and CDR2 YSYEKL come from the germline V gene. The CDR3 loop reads CASSSRTAIYEQYF. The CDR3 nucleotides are TGCGCCAGCAGCTCTCGGACAGCTATCTACGAGCAGTACTTC.

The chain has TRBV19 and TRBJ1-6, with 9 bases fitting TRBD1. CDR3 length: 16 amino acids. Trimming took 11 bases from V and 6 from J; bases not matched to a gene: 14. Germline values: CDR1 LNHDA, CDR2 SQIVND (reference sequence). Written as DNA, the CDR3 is TGTGCCCCCCACCGTTCACCGGACAGGGGTAATTCACCCCTCCACTTT. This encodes CAPHRSPDRGNSPLHF.

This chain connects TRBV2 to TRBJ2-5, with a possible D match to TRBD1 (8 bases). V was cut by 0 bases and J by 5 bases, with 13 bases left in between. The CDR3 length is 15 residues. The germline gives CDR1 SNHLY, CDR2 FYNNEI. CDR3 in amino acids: CASSEAPQGGETQYF. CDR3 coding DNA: TGTGCCAGCAGTGAAGCGCCACAGGGGGGGGAGACCCAGTACTTC.

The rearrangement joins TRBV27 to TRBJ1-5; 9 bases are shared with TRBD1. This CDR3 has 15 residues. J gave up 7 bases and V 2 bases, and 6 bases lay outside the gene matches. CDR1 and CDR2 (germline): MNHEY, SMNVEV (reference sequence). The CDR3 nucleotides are TGTGCCAGCAGTTTAAGGGGACAGGGCGCCCAGCCCCAGCATTTT. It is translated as CASSLRGQGAQPQHF.

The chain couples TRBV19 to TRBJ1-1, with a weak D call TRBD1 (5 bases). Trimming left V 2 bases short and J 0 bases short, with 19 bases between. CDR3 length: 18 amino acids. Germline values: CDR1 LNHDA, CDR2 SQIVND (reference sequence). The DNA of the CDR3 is TGTGCCAGTAGTATATATTGGGCGACCGGGGGACTGAACACTGAAGCTTTCTTT. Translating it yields CASSIYWATGGLNTEAFF. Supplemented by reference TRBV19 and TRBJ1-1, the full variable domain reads DGGITQSPKYLFRKEGQNVTLSCEQNLNHDAMYWYRQDPGQGLRLIYYSQIVNDFQKGDIAEGYSVSREKKESFPLTVTSAQKNPTAFYLCASSIYWATGGLNTEAFFGQGTRLTVV.

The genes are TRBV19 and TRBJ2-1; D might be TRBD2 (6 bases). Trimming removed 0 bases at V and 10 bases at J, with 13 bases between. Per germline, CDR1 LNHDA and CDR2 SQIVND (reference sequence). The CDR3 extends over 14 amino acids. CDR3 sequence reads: CASSIEAGIKEQFF. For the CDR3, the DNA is TGTGCCAGTAGTATAGAGGCGGGAATAAAGGAGCAGTTCTTC.

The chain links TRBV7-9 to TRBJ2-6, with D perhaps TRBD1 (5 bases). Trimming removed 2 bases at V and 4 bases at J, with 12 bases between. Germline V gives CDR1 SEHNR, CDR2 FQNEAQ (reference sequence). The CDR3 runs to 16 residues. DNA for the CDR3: TGTGCCAGCAGCTTAAACAGGATCCCAGGGGCCAACGTCCTGACTTTC. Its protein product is CASSLNRIPGANVLTF.

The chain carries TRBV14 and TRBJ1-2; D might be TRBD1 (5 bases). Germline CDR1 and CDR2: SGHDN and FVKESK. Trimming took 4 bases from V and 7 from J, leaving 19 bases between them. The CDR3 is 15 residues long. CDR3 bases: TGTGCCAGCAGCCGCTACCTAGACAGCTCGCGTGGCTACACCTTC. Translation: CASSRYLDSSRGYTF.

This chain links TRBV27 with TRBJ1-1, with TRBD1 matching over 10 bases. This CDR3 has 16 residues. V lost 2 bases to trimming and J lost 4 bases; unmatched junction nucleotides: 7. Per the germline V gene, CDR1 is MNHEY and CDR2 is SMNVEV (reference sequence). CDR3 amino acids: CASSLRDRGAFTEAFF. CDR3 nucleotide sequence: TGTGCCAGCAGTTTAAGGGACAGGGGCGCGTTCACTGAAGCTTTCTTT.

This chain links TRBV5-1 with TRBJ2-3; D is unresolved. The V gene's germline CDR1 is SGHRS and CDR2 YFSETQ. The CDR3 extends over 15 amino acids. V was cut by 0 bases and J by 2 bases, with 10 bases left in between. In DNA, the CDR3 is TGCGCCAGCAGCTTGGCTGGGGTCCTCACAGATACGCAGTATTTT. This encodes CASSLAGVLTDTQYF.